Listed below are T cell receptor beta chains from one sample, sequenced in a study of blood T cell repertoires in COVID-19. TCRdb's copy holds only in-frame clones and misses some; the assay was immunoSEQ multiplex PCR. The sample yields hundreds of thousands of clones, around 80% seen once. Sequencing input: peripheral blood. The receptor set was obtained from a woman aged 30 to 39 with COVID-19, enrolled during active disease. Each CDR3 is given with its conserved first and last residue. A D gene is named only where the DNA matches it firmly. Only part of the rows carry a size: once, few, many, or a class if the clone is expanded.

16	once	TRBD1	TRBV5-6	TRBJ1-4	TGTGCCAGCAGCCCGGTACCGGGACAGGGGAATGAAAAACTGTTTTTT	CASSPVPGQGNEKLFF
14	-	-	TRBV5-1	TRBJ1-5	TGCGCCAGCAGCCTTGAGGGTGGCAATCAGCCCCAGCATTTT	CASSLEGGNQPQHF
14	once	TRBD1	TRBV6-5	TRBJ1-2	TGTGCCAGCAGTTACGGGGACAGGGGGAGCGGCTACACCTTC	CASSYGDRGSGYTF
15	-	TRBD1	TRBV7-3	TRBJ2-7	TGTGCCAGCAGCGACGTCGGACAGGGGTCTGTCGAGCAGTACTTC	CASSDVGQGSVEQYF
13	-	-	TRBV5-1	TRBJ1-2	TGCGCCAGCAGTCCAGGGGCCCTCTATGGCTACACCTTC	CASSPGALYGYTF
13	few	-	TRBV5-4	TRBJ1-1	TGTGCCAGCAGCCCCAGAACGAACACTGAAGCTTTCTTT	CASSPRTNTEAFF
13	once	-	TRBV20-1	TRBJ2-1	TGCAGTGCTAGTTACAGGGGGAGGGATGAGCAGTTCTTC	CSASYRGRDEQFF
14	-	-	TRBV11-2	TRBJ1-1	TGTGCCAGCAGCCAAACGACAGGGAACACTGAAGCTTTCTTT	CASSQTTGNTEAFF
14	-	TRBD1	TRBV6-2/TRBV6-3	TRBJ2-5	TGTGCCAGCAGCCTCGGGACAGACCAAGAGACCCAGTACTTC	CASSLGTDQETQYF
15	-	-	TRBV5-6	TRBJ2-7	TGTGCCAGCAGCTCCGCCCACGTGCGAATCTACGAGCAGTACTTC	CASSSAHVRIYEQYF
14	-	TRBD1	TRBV9	TRBJ1-6	TGTGCCAGCAGTGATGGACAGGGTAGTTCACCCCTCCACTTT	CASSDGQGSSPLHF
14	-	-	TRBV7-9	TRBJ2-7	TGTGCCAGCACCCAGGACGGGGGGCTGTTCGAGCAGTACTTC	CASTQDGGLFEQYF
14	few	-	TRBV7-9	TRBJ1-2	TGTGCCAGCAGCCCCGGCGGGGTGAGCTATGGCTACACCTTC	CASSPGGVSYGYTF
16	-	TRBD2	TRBV3-1/TRBV3-2	TRBJ2-1	TGTGCCAGCACCTTCTCCCGGACTAGCGGGGCTAATGAGCAGTTCTTC	CASTFSRTSGANEQFF
16	-	TRBD1	TRBV9	TRBJ1-2	TGTGCCAGCAGCCAAAAACCGGGACAGGAGACCTATGGCTACACCTTC	CASSQKPGQETYGYTF
15	-	TRBD1	TRBV13	TRBJ2-2	TGTGCCACCAAAAAGACAGGGCAGAACACCGGGGAGCTGTTTTTT	CATKKTGQNTGELFF
16	-	TRBD1	TRBV5-4	TRBJ1-4	TGTGCCAGCAGCTTGGGACAGGGGGTTGAGAGTGAAAAACTGTTTTTT	CASSLGQGVESEKLFF
15	few	-	TRBV27	TRBJ1-6	TGTGCCAGCAGTTCCACAGGAAATTCTGGTGCACCCCTCCACTTT	CASSSTGNSGAPLHF
11	-	-	TRBV7-9	TRBJ1-1	TGTGCCAGCAGCCCGGGCACTGAAGCTTTCTTT	CASSPGTEAFF
16	-	-	TRBV6-6	TRBJ2-1	TGTGCCAGCAGTTACATCCGGGGGGCGACGAACAATGAGCAGTTCTTC	CASSYIRGATNNEQFF
14	-	-	TRBV18	TRBJ2-5	TGTGCCAGCTCCAACCTAGGGGCACAAGAGACCCAGTACTTC	CASSNLGAQETQYF
18	once	TRBD2	TRBV5-4	TRBJ2-7	TGTGCCAGCAGCCAAGGATGGAGCGGGGGGAAGAGCTCCTACGAGCAGTACTTC	CASSQGWSGGKSSYEQYF
12	-	TRBD1	TRBV6-1	TRBJ2-7	TGTGCCAGCCGACAGGGGGCCTACGAGCAGTACTTC	CASRQGAYEQYF
15	-	-	TRBV7-2	TRBJ1-1	TGTGCCAGCAGCCCTAACAGGGCTTGGGGAACTGAAGCTTTCTTT	CASSPNRAWGTEAFF
15	-	TRBD1	TRBV5-1	TRBJ1-4	TGCGCCAGCAGCTTGGCAGGGGGGCTGGGTGAAAAACTGTTTTTT	CASSLAGGLGEKLFF
14	-	TRBD1	TRBV10-3	TRBJ1-1	TGTGCCATCAGGGGCTCCTACAGGGGGGCTGAAGCTTTCTTT	CAIRGSYRGAEAFF
15	-	-	TRBV30	TRBJ2-5	TGTGCCTGGGCATCTGGGCAGGGTCGATGGGAGACCCAGTACTTC	CAWASGQGRWETQYF
16	-	-	TRBV6-2/TRBV6-3	TRBJ2-7	TGTGCCAGCAGTTTTGAAAGTCGCCTGAGCTCCTACGAGCAGTACTTC	CASSFESRLSSYEQYF
13	-	-	TRBV7-9	TRBJ2-3	TGTGCCAGCAGCTTAGATGCAGGGGATACGCAGTATTTT	CASSLDAGDTQYF
15	-	-	TRBV19	TRBJ2-3	TGTGCCAGTAGTAGGGCGGCTAGGACAACAGATACGCAGTATTTT	CASSRAARTTDTQYF
15	-	TRBD1	TRBV27	TRBJ2-7	TGTGCCAGCAGTTTATCCCCGACAGGGTCCTACGAGCAGTACTTC	CASSLSPTGSYEQYF
16	-	TRBD1	TRBV11-3	TRBJ2-2	TGTGCCAGCAGCCCCGTCGCAGGGGGTAGGACCGGGGAGCTGTTTTTT	CASSPVAGGRTGELFF
15	once	-	TRBV19	TRBJ2-3	TGTGCCACAACACAGGGAGGGTTCTACACAGATACGCAGTATTTT	CATTQGGFYTDTQYF
13	-	-	TRBV6-5	TRBJ2-1	TGTGCCAGCAGTCGCGGCCTGGATAATGAGCAGTTCTTC	CASSRGLDNEQFF
16	-	-	TRBV4-3	TRBJ1-2	TGCGCCAGCAGCCAAGCCCGGGGGGGGACTAACTATGGCTACACCTTC	CASSQARGGTNYGYTF
14	-	-	TRBV19	TRBJ2-1	TGTGCCAGTAGTATTACTGGTTTCTACAATGAGCAGTTCTTC	CASSITGFYNEQFF
16	-	TRBD1	TRBV6-6	TRBJ1-3	TGTGCCAGCAGCCCCCTGACAGGGGGGTCTGGAAACACCATATATTTT	CASSPLTGGSGNTIYF
16	-	-	TRBV5-4	TRBJ1-4	TGTGCCAGCAGCTTGGGCCCAGAAGGGAGGATTGAAAAACTGTTTTTT	CASSLGPEGRIEKLFF
13	-	TRBD2	TRBV19	TRBJ2-3	TGTGCCAGTAGTTTAGCGGGGGGAGATACGCAGTATTTT	CASSLAGGDTQYF
16	-	TRBD1	TRBV7-2	TRBJ2-7	TGTGCCAGCATCGCGCAACCGGGACAGGGCTCCTACGAGCAGTACTTC	CASIAQPGQGSYEQYF
13	-	-	TRBV11-3	TRBJ2-7	TGTGCCAGCAGCTTAAGTAGCGGCTACGAGCAGTACTTC	CASSLSSGYEQYF
13	-	TRBD1	TRBV27	TRBJ1-6	TGTGCCAGCACTCGGACAGGGCTTTCACCCCTCCACTTT	CASTRTGLSPLHF
14	-	-	TRBV19	TRBJ1-5	TGTGCCAGTACCCTAAGGGGGGGGGAACAGCCCCAGCATTTT	CASTLRGGEQPQHF
14	-	-	TRBV9	TRBJ1-2	TGTGCCAGCAGCGTGACACCAAGGAACTATGGCTACACCTTC	CASSVTPRNYGYTF
15	-	-	TRBV4-1	TRBJ2-1	TGCGCCAGCAGCCAGGCCGGGACTTCCTACAATGAGCAGTTCTTC	CASSQAGTSYNEQFF
15	-	TRBD1	TRBV28	TRBJ2-7	TGTGCCAGCAGTACCCCCGGGACAGGGTTTCACGAGCAGTACTTC	CASSTPGTGFHEQYF
13	-	-	TRBV27	TRBJ2-7	TGTGCCAGCAGTTACCAACTATCGGGCGAGCAGTACTTC	CASSYQLSGEQYF
13	-	-	TRBV7-2	TRBJ1-5	TGTGCCAGCAGCTTAGCCAGGGCTGAGCCCCAGCATTTT	CASSLARAEPQHF
14	-	TRBD2	TRBV3-1/TRBV3-2	TRBJ2-7	TGTGCCAGCAGCCACCTAGCGGGAGGCGGGGAGCAGTACTTC	CASSHLAGGGEQYF
14	-	TRBD1	TRBV5-3	TRBJ1-1	TGTGCCAGAAGCTCGGACAGGGAGAACACTGAAGCTTTCTTT	CARSSDRENTEAFF
11	-	TRBD1	TRBV20-1	TRBJ1-4	TGCAGTGCTTCCCGGACAGGCAAGCTGTTTTTT	CSASRTGKLFF
15	-	TRBD2	TRBV15	TRBJ2-5	TGTGCCACCAGCAGAGATCGGGAGGGCGCGGAGACCCAGTACTTC	CATSRDREGAETQYF
17	few	TRBD2	TRBV27	TRBJ2-1	TGTGCCAGCAGCCCAACGAAAGGGAGGGCCGATTACAATGAGCAGTTCTTC	CASSPTKGRADYNEQFF